Below, one TCR beta chain is given with its context. Antigen specificity is unknown. Germline V gene data show CDR1 as SGHTA and CDR2 as FQGNSA. CDR3 length: 14 residues. The V end was cut by 6 bases, the J end by 4 bases, with 10 bases between. Documented treatment: about 20 received Ad26.COV2.S at low or high dose, single or two shots; 5 received placebo; per-sample allocation not given. Repertoires come from day 63 after the first vaccine or placebo injection. Adults aged 18-55 years in Boston included the donor. This sample is part of a study of Ad26.COV2.S vaccination and SARS-CoV-2 variants. Study-wide background: Intramuscularly, Ad26.COV2.S was given either once or twice, 56 days apart.

Produced via immunoSEQ multiplex PCR; TCRdb's table is partial and in-frame only. The table shows roughly 350,000 clones, with around 89% occurring only once. Study-wide points: While placebo recipients had lower spike-specific TCR breadth, vaccine recipients had more.

This chain links TRBV7-2 with TRBJ1-6; D may be TRBD1 (5 bases). The clonotype comes from a person between 18 and 60 years old who received the Ad26.COV2.S COVID-19 vaccine or a placebo. This specimen was peripheral blood, taken in a trial of Ad26.COV2.S vaccine versus placebo. The CDR3 spells CASRVDNYNSPLHF. The CDR3 region has the DNA TGTGCCAGCAGGGTGGACAATTATAATTCACCCCTCCACTTT.